Listed below are T cell receptor beta chains from one sample, sequenced in a study of blood T cell repertoires in COVID-19. This table comes from immunoSEQ multiplex PCR, and its TCRdb copy is limited to in-frame clones, with some not included. The sample lists around 26,000 clones; roughly four fifths were seen once. Sequencing input: peripheral blood. The receptors stem from a woman in her 70s with COVID-19, enrolled during active disease. The CDR3 runs from the conserved cysteine through the conserved F or W. The D gene is left open where the match is weak. A row's size may be missing; if present it is once, few, many or a size class.

D: TRBD1; size: .; J: TRBJ2-5; V: TRBV10-3; CDR3: CAISEGQGGETQYF; DNA: TGTGCCATCAGTGAAGGACAGGGCGGAGAGACCCAGTACTTC
D: .; size: .; J: TRBJ1-2; V: TRBV7-8; CDR3: CASSSRQSNYGYTF; DNA: TGTGCCAGCAGCTCCAGACAATCTAACTATGGCTACACCTTC
D: TRBD2; size: .; J: TRBJ2-2; V: TRBV7-3; CDR3: CASSRGENTGELFF; DNA: TGTGCCAGTTCACGGGGGGAGAACACCGGGGAGCTGTTTTTT
D: .; size: once; J: TRBJ1-2; V: TRBV2; CDR3: CASSRQTNYGYTF; DNA: TGTGCCAGTAGCCGACAGACTAACTATGGCTACACCTTC
D: .; size: .; J: TRBJ1-6; V: TRBV6-5; CDR3: CASSYSLDSPLHF; DNA: TGTGCCAGCAGTTACTCTCTTGATTCACCCCTCCACTTT
D: TRBD1; size: few; J: TRBJ2-7; V: TRBV10-3; CDR3: CAISESGTGRYEQYF; DNA: TGTGCCATCAGTGAGTCCGGGACAGGCCGCTACGAGCAGTACTTC
D: .; size: .; J: TRBJ1-2; V: TRBV6-6; CDR3: CASRTDQFLWGTF; DNA: TGTGCCAGCAGGACAGACCAGTTCCTGTGGGGCACCTTC
D: .; size: .; J: TRBJ2-5; V: TRBV29-1; CDR3: CSITSDSAETQYF; DNA: TGCAGCATAACCTCGGACTCCGCAGAGACCCAGTACTTC
D: .; size: .; J: TRBJ1-1; V: TRBV27; CDR3: CASRYGQNTEAFF; DNA: TGTGCCAGCCGGTACGGTCAGAACACTGAAGCTTTCTTT
D: .; size: .; J: TRBJ2-2; V: TRBV4-1; CDR3: CASSPLVSANTGELFF; DNA: TGCGCCAGCAGCCCCCTAGTTAGCGCGAACACCGGGGAGCTGTTTTTT
D: .; size: .; J: TRBJ2-5; V: TRBV19; CDR3: CASSIVISATETQYF; DNA: TGTGCCAGTAGTATAGTCATCAGCGCGACCGAGACCCAGTACTTC
D: TRBD1; size: .; J: TRBJ2-1; V: TRBV28; CDR3: CASSLGGQGGNKQFF; DNA: TGTGCCAGCAGTTTAGGGGGACAGGGTGGAAATAAGCAGTTCTTC
D: .; size: few; J: TRBJ2-4; V: TRBV6-6; CDR3: CASSGGQGNIQYF; DNA: TGTGCCAGCAGCGGGGGGCAAGGAAACATTCAGTACTTC
D: TRBD1; size: .; J: TRBJ1-1; V: TRBV10-3; CDR3: CAIRQGEMNTEAFF; DNA: TGTGCCATCAGGCAGGGGGAAATGAACACTGAAGCTTTCTTT
D: TRBD1; size: .; J: TRBJ1-1; V: TRBV6-5; CDR3: CASSQGENTEAFF; DNA: TGTGCCAGCAGTCAGGGGGAGAACACTGAAGCTTTCTTT
D: TRBD2; size: .; J: TRBJ2-3; V: TRBV9; CDR3: CASSFSSGRATDTQYF; DNA: TGTGCCAGCAGCTTCTCTAGCGGGAGGGCCACGGATACGCAGTATTTT
D: .; size: .; J: TRBJ2-3; V: TRBV6-1; CDR3: CASSEGGGPDTQYF; DNA: TGTGCCAGCAGTGAAGGGGGAGGCCCAGATACGCAGTATTTT
D: .; size: .; J: TRBJ2-1; V: TRBV18; CDR3: CASSQSRDNEQFF; DNA: TGTGCCAGCTCTCAATCCCGCGACAATGAGCAGTTCTTC
D: TRBD2; size: .; J: TRBJ2-7; V: TRBV2; CDR3: CASGSGGTAYEQYF; DNA: TGTGCCAGCGGTAGCGGGGGGACCGCCTACGAGCAGTACTTC
D: TRBD2; size: .; J: TRBJ2-7; V: TRBV19; CDR3: CASSRSAGGRFEQYF; DNA: TGTGCCAGTAGCCGGTCCGCGGGGGGCCGGTTCGAGCAGTACTTC
D: TRBD1; size: .; J: TRBJ1-1; V: TRBV5-1; CDR3: CASSLELTGNGEAFF; DNA: TGCGCCAGCAGCTTGGAACTGACAGGGAATGGTGAAGCTTTCTTT
D: TRBD1; size: .; J: TRBJ1-5; V: TRBV6-5; CDR3: CASGRTGGGQPQHF; DNA: TGTGCCAGCGGCAGGACAGGGGGCGGGCAGCCCCAGCATTTT